These 17 T cell receptor beta chains originate from one sample sequenced in a study of OX40 agonist ivuxolimab in advanced cancers. Sequencing used immunoSEQ multiplex PCR; TCRdb keeps in-frame clones, though not all of them. The data show about 77,000 clones, roughly 85% seen once. Sequences were derived from CD4+ or CD8+ T cells sorted from blood, sampled in a trial of the OX40 agonist ivuxolimab. Receptors were obtained from an adult with an advanced solid tumor such as melanoma, head and neck, liver or kidney cancer.

This clone was seen more than once but under ten times. The chain uses TRBV7-3 and TRBJ2-7; 7 nucleotides match TRBD1. CDR3 size: 14 residues. Losses at the gene ends were 6 bases for V and 3 bases for J; bases not matched to a gene: 8. Looked up from germline, CDR1 is SGHTA and CDR2 is FQGTGA. The CDR3 protein is CASSPPDRFYEQYF. The CDR3 DNA sequence: TGTGCCAGCAGTCCTCCGGACAGGTTCTACGAGCAGTACTTC.

V and J are TRBV7-3 and TRBJ2-2; TRBD2 agrees at 7 bases. Trimming at V came to 5 bases and at J to 2 bases, leaving 5 bases not matched to a gene. CDR1 and CDR2 (germline): SGHTA, FQGTGA. The CDR3 has 15 residues. For the CDR3, the DNA is TGTGCCAGCAGCCTGAGCGGGGCTAACACCGGGGAGCTGTTTTTT. It yields the protein CASSLSGANTGELFF.

The chain links TRBV5-4 to TRBJ2-1; TRBD1 agrees at 11 bases. V dropped 5 bases and J dropped 7; count of bases not matched to a gene: 11. The CDR3 loop spans 16 amino acids. CDR1 and CDR2 (germline): SGHNT, YYREEE (reference sequence). This chain's CDR3 is CASRLGGQGAWNEQFF. For the CDR3, the DNA is TGTGCCAGCAGACTCGGTGGACAGGGGGCTTGGAATGAGCAGTTCTTC.

The V and J genes are TRBV19 and TRBJ1-5; D is uncertain. Germline CDR1 LNHDA, CDR2 SQIVND (reference sequence). The CDR3 covers 14 residues. Trimming shortened V by 7 bases and J by 1 base, and 11 bases separated the two germline ends. The CDR3 protein is CASKMDLSNQPQHF. The CDR3 region has the DNA TGTGCCAGTAAAATGGACCTAAGCAATCAGCCCCAGCATTTT. The full variable domain, in which reference TRBV19 and TRBJ1-5 provide the parts outside the CDR3, is DGGITQSPKYLFRKEGQNVTLSCEQNLNHDAMYWYRQDPGQGLRLIYYSQIVNDFQKGDIAEGYSVSREKKESFPLTVTSAQKNPTAFYLCASKMDLSNQPQHFGDGTRLSIL.

The J gene is TRBJ2-1, the V gene TRBV2, with 11 bases fitting TRBD2. This CDR3 contains 15 residues. The V gene end was trimmed by 8 bases and the J gene end by 4 bases; junction bases not matched to a gene: 7. In germline, CDR1 is SNHLY, CDR2 FYNNEI. CDR3 loop: CASAATSGVYNEQFF. CDR3 nucleotide sequence: TGTGCCAGCGCCGCGACTAGCGGGGTATACAATGAGCAGTTCTTC.

The CDR3 here is CASSQDLGSSSYNSPLHF. DNA of the CDR3: TGCGCCAGCAGCCAAGATCTAGGGTCAAGCTCCTATAATTCACCCCTCCACTTT. The chain couples TRBV4-1 to TRBJ1-6, with no clear D. The CDR3 spans 18 residues. The germline V and J ends were trimmed by 0 bases and 0 bases, with 12 bases remaining between them. Germline CDR1 MGHRA, CDR2 YSYEKL.

The chain joins TRBV12-5 to TRBJ1-1; D is uncertain. V was clipped by 0 bases and J by 12 bases, with 14 bases between them. The CDR3 has 13 amino acids. CDR1 is LGHNT and CDR2 is FRNRAP in the germline V gene. For the CDR3, the DNA is TGTGCTAGTGGTTTGGTATCGGAGAGAGGAACTTTCTTT. Translated: CASGLVSERGTFF.

CDR3 bases: TGCGCCAGCAGCCCCGGACGACAGCGTAGCGAGCAGTACTTC. Its protein is CASSPGRQRSEQYF. This chain uses TRBV5-1 with TRBJ2-7; a weak D match, TRBD1 (5 bases). V gave up 4 bases and J gave up 6 bases, with 17 bases separating them. This CDR3 is built from 14 residues. The germline gives CDR1 SGHRS, CDR2 YFSETQ.

CDR3 in amino acids: CASSSPGERAEAFF. In DNA, the CDR3 is TGTGCCAGCAGCTCCCCAGGGGAGCGCGCTGAAGCTTTCTTT. The chain couples TRBV6-5 to TRBJ1-1, with D possibly TRBD1 on 6 matching bases. V was pared by 6 bases and J by 6 bases, with 17 bases between. The CDR3 consists of 14 residues. The germline V gene has CDR1 MNHEY and CDR2 SVGAGI.

This clone occurred once. The chain joins TRBV9 to TRBJ1-2; weak D call: TRBD1 (5 bases). CDR3 size: 11 residues. V was cut by 4 bases and J by 6 bases, with 7 bases left in between. Germline CDR1 reads SGDLS; CDR2 reads YYNGEE. The CDR3 reads CASSSQDGYTF. DNA for the CDR3: TGTGCCAGCAGCTCACAGGATGGCTACACCTTC.

V and J are TRBV4-2 and TRBJ1-2; possible D gene TRBD1, 5 bases. Germline V gives CDR1 LGHNA, CDR2 YNFKEQ. The V end lost 0 bases, the J end lost 1 base, and 9 bases lay between the germline ends. The CDR3 is made up of 15 amino acids. This CDR3 reads CASSQDGDSNYGYTF. The CDR3 coding sequence is TGTGCCAGCAGCCAAGATGGAGACAGTAACTATGGCTACACCTTC.

This chain links TRBV7-2 with TRBJ2-2; D is perhaps TRBD1 or TRBD2 (5 bases each). The CDR3 runs to 15 residues. The germline V and J ends were trimmed by 4 bases and 1 base, with 10 bases remaining between them. The germline gives CDR1 SGHTA, CDR2 FQGNSA. CDR3 protein: CASSYGAGNTGELFF. The CDR3 coding sequence is TGTGCCAGCAGCTACGGGGCGGGGAACACCGGGGAGCTGTTTTTT.

This clone appeared once. This sequence joins TRBV30 and TRBJ1-5; D is unresolved. This CDR3 has 17 residues. V was clipped by 0 bases and J by 4 bases, with 19 bases between them. Germline V CDR1 and CDR2: GTSNPN, SVGIG (reference sequence). The CDR3 DNA follows: TGTGCCTGGAGTGTACGGCAGTGGGGTAACGGAAATCAGCCCCAGCATTTT. This encodes CAWSVRQWGNGNQPQHF.

The gene calls are TRBV11-2 and TRBJ2-1; D is unresolved. Germline V lookup: CDR1 SGHAT, CDR2 FQNNGV. V was clipped by 4 bases and J by 10 bases, with 11 bases between them. The CDR3 contains 12 residues. CDR3 nucleotides: TGTGCCAGCAGCTCGACCTCTCGGGAGCAGTTCTTC. Translated: CASSSTSREQFF. The full variable domain, completed using reference TRBV11-2 and TRBJ2-1, is EAGVAQSPRYKIIEKRQSVAFWCNPISGHATLYWYQQILGQGPKLLIQFQNNGVVDDSQLPKDRFSAERLKGVDSTLKIQPAKLEDSAVYLCASSSTSREQFFGPGTRLTVL.

The J gene is TRBJ2-7, the V gene TRBV6-1; D unresolved. The V end lost 0 bases, the J end lost 7 bases, and 7 bases lay between the germline ends. This CDR3 spans 12 amino acids. Per the germline V gene, CDR1 is MNHNS and CDR2 is SASEGT. CDR3 residues: CASSEASREQYF. In nucleotides, the CDR3 is TGTGCCAGCAGTGAAGCGTCAAGGGAGCAGTACTTC.

About this clone: At the DNA level, this CDR3 is encoded by other sequences in the same sample as well. This rearrangement joins TRBV30 to TRBJ1-2; tentative D call: TRBD1 (5 bases). The germline V gene encodes CDR1 GTSNPN and CDR2 SVGIG (reference sequence). This CDR3 is 11 amino acids long. The germline V and J ends were trimmed by 5 bases and 8 bases, with 12 bases remaining between them. The CDR3 DNA follows: TGTGCCTGGGGAGGGTGGGGGGGCTACACCTTC. Protein: CAWGGWGGYTF.

The chain employs TRBV10-3 and TRBJ2-7, with 11 bases identical to TRBD1. The CDR3 extends over 15 amino acids. Germline-derived CDR1 and CDR2 are ENHRY and SYGVKD. The V segment lost 4 bases and the J segment 3 bases; nucleotides outside the gene matches: 5. The CDR3 DNA reads as TGTGCCATCAGTGCCGGGACAGGGGGAGGCTACGAGCAGTACTTC. This codes for CAISAGTGGGYEQYF.